This passage covers 5 T cell receptor beta chains from one sample sequenced in a study of blood T cells in healthy people across ages. Sample-barcoded 5' priming and a J-beta primer mix drove a second PCR of about 6 to 12 cycles. TCRdb itself ran the 5' RACE reads through MiXCR, one entry per CDR3 protein. The sample shows more than 800,000 distinct CDR3 sequences, 40% to 45% of them seen only once. The sample comprised blood. The source of these receptors is a woman aged 60-70 years in good health.

This clonotype was counted only a few times. The genes are TRBV27 and TRBJ2-7; D may match TRBD1 or TRBD2 (5 bases each). Trimming removed 6 bases at V and 3 bases at J, with 15 bases between. This CDR3 is built from 14 residues. Germline CDR1 reads MNHEY; CDR2 reads SMNVEV (reference sequence). The CDR3 DNA reads TGTGCCAGCAGCCCCGGGACCCGCGTCTACGAGCAGTACTTC. It translates to CASSPGTRVYEQYF.

The gene calls are TRBV7-9 and TRBJ2-3, with D uncertain. V lost 4 bases and J 0 bases, leaving 14 bases between the germline ends. The CDR3 extends over 16 amino acids. Per the germline V gene, CDR1 is SEHNR and CDR2 is FQNEAQ (reference sequence). CDR3 nucleotides: TGTGCCAGCAGCTCACCGGTAGCAGTAAGCACAGATACGCAGTATTTT. It specifies CASSSPVAVSTDTQYF. Variable domain in full (rest from reference TRBV7-9 and TRBJ2-3): DTGVSQNPRHKITKRGQNVTFRCDPISEHNRLYWYRQTLGQGPEFLTYFQNEAQLEKSRLLSDRFSAERPKGSFSTLEIQRTEQGDSAMYLCASSSPVAVSTDTQYFGPGTRLTVL.

The chain combines TRBV28 with TRBJ2-5, with D tentatively TRBD2 (5 bases). The CDR3 loop spans 13 amino acids. Germline V gives CDR1 MDHEN, CDR2 SYDVKM. Trimming removed 11 bases at V and 4 bases at J, with 17 bases between. The CDR3 is CAAAGGDRETQYF. In DNA, the CDR3 is TGTGCCGCCGCGGGCGGAGACCGAGAGACCCAGTACTTC.

This clonotype was counted between two and nine times. The chain links TRBV4-1 to TRBJ2-3; TRBD2 aligns across 7 bases. CDR3 size: 14 residues. Germline V CDR1 and CDR2: MGHRA, YSYEKL. V shed 1 base, J shed 4 bases, and the junction held 2 bases outside the gene matches. The CDR3 spells CASSQGGRADTQYF. The CDR3 bases are TGCGCCAGCAGCCAAGGAGGGAGGGCAGATACGCAGTATTTT.

The sample holds a few counts of this clonotype. This chain connects TRBV18 to TRBJ2-3; D is unclear. The length of the CDR3 is 14 residues. The V end lost 2 bases, the J end lost 2 bases, and 8 bases lay between the germline ends. Germline CDR1 is KGHSH and CDR2 is LQKENI. Here the CDR3 DNA reads TGTGCCAGCTCACCAGCACTCCTCACAGATACGCAGTATTTT. Translation gives CASSPALLTDTQYF. Drawing the rest from reference TRBV18 and TRBJ2-3, the complete variable domain is NAGVMQNPRHLVRRRGQEARLRCSPMKGHSHVYWYRQLPEEGLKFMVYLQKENIIDESGMPKERFSAEFPKEGPSILRIQQVVRGDSAAYFCASSPALLTDTQYFGPGTRLTVL.